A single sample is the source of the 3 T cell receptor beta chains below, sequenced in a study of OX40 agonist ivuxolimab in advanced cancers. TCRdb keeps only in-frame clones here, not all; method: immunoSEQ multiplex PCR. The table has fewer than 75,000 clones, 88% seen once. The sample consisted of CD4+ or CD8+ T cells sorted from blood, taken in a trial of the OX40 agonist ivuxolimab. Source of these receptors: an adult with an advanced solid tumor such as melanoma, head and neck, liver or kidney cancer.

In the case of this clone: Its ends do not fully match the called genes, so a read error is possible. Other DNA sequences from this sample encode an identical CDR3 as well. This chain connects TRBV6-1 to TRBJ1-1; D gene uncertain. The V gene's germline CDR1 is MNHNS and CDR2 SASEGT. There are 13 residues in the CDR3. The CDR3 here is CASRTGKETEAFF. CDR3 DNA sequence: TGTGCTAGCAGGACGGGTAAAGAAACTGAAGCTTTCTTT.

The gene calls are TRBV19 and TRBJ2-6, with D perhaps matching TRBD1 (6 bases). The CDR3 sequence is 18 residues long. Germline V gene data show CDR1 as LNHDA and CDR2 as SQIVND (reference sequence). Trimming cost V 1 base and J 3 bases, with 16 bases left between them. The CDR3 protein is CASSIGGDKGVGANVLTF. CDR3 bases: TGTGCCAGTAGTATAGGAGGGGACAAGGGGGTTGGGGCCAACGTCCTGACTTTC.

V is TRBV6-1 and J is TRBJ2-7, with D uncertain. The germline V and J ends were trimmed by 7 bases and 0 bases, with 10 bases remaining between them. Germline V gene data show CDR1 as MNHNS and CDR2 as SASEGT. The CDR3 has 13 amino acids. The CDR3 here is CASTYRDSYEQYF. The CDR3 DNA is TGTGCCAGCACATATAGGGACTCCTACGAGCAGTACTTC.